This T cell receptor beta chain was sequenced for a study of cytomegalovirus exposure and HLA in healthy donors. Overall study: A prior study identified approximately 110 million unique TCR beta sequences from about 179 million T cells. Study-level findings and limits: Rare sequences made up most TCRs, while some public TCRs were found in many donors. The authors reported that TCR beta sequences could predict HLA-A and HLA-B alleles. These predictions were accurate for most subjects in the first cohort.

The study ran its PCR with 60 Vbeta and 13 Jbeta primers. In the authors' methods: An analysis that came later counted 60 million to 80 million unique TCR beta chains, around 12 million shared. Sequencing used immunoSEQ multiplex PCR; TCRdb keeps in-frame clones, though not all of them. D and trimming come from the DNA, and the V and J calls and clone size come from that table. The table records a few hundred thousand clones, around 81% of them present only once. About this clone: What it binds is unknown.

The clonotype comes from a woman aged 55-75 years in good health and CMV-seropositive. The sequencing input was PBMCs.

The CDR3: CASSPSGGGSGNTIYF. The CDR3 DNA follows: TGTGCCAGCAGCCCGAGTGGGGGCGGCTCTGGAAACACCATATATTTT. The chain uses TRBV9 and TRBJ1-3; a possible D gene is TRBD1 (6 bases). Germline V gene lookup returns CDR1 SGDLS and CDR2 YYNGEE. This CDR3 has 16 residues. Trimming removed 4 bases from V and 0 bases from J, with 14 bases in between.